The source of this T cell receptor beta chain is a study of blood T cells in healthy people across ages. Study-wide findings and caveats: Unsorted PBMCs ruled out conclusive naive versus antigen-experienced comparison. The study found TCR beta diversity correlated strongly with naive T cell percentage. A greater number of naive CD4+ cells and higher diversity distinguished long-lived donors from aged donors.

A second PCR of roughly 7 to 11 cycles used a sample-barcoded 5' primer and a J-beta primer mix. With 12 random nucleotides, a template-switch adaptor tagged each individual cDNA molecule. TCRdb fed the 5' RACE reads into MiXCR, producing one record per CDR3 protein. The sample records roughly 1,800,000 distinct CDR3 sequences, roughly 50% being singletons. In germline, CDR1 is KGHDR, CDR2 SFDVKD. The CDR3 extends over 15 amino acids. V lost 4 bases and J lost 6; bases outside the gene matches: 9. In this sample, this clonotype turned up a few times. Its cognate antigen is unknown. The receptor was derived from a woman in her thirties or forties in good health. V gene TRBV24-1 combines with J gene TRBJ1-2, with TRBD1 identical over 8 bases. Sequences were obtained from blood. CDR3 coding DNA: TGTGCCACCAGTGACGGGGACAGGATATTTGATGGCTACACCTTC. It is translated as CATSDGDRIFDGYTF.